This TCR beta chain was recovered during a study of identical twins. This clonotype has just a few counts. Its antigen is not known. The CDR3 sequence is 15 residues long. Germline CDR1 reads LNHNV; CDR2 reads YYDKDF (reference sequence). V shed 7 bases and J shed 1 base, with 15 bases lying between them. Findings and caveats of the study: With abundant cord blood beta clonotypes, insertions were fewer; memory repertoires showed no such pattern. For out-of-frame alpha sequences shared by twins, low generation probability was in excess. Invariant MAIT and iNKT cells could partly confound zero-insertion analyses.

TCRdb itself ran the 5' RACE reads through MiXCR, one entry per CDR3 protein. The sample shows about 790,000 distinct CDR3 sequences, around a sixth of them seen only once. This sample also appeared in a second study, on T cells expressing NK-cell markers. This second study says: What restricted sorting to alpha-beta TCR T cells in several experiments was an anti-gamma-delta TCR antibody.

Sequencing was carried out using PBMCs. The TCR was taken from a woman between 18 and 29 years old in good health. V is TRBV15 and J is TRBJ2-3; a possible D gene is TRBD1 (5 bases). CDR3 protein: CATTPDRGGTDTQYF. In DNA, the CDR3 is TGTGCCACCACCCCGGATAGGGGTGGCACAGATACGCAGTATTTT.